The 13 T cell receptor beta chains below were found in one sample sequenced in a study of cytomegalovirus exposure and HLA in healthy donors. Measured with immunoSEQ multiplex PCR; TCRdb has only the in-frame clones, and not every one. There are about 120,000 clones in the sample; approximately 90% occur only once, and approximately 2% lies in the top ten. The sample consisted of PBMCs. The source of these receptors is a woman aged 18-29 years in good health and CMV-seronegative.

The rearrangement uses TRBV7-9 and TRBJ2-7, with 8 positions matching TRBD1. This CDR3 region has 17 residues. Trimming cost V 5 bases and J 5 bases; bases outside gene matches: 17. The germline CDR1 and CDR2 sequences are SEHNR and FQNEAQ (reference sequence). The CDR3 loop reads CASSPPMGTGPNNEQYF. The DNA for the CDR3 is TGTGCCAGCAGCCCCCCAATGGGGACAGGACCCAACAACGAGCAGTACTTC.

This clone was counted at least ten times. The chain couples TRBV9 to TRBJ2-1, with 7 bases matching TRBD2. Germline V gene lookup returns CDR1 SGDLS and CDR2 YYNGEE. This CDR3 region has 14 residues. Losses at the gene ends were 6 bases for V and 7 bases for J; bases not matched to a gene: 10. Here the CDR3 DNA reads TGTGCCAGCAACCTCAACTCGGGGGGAAATGAGCAGTTCTTC. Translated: CASNLNSGGNEQFF.

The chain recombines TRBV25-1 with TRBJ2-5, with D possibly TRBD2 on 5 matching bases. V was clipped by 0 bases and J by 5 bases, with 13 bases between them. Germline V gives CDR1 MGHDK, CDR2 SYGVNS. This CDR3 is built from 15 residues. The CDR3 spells CASSEYEGSGETQYF. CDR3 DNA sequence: TGTGCCAGCAGTGAATATGAAGGGTCGGGGGAGACCCAGTACTTC.

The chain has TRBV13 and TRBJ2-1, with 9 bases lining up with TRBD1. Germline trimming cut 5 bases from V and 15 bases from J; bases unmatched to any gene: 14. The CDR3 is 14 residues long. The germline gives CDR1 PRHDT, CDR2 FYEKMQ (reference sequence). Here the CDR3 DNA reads TGTGCCAGCAGCCGGTCCCAAACAGGGGGCACTCCGTTCTTC. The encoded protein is CASSRSQTGGTPFF. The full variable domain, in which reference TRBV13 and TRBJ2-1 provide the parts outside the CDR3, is AAGVIQSPRHLIKEKRETATLKCYPIPRHDTVYWYQQGPGQDPQFLISFYEKMQSDKGSIPDRFSAQQFSDYHSELNMSSLELGDSALYFCASSRSQTGGTPFFGPGTRLTVL.

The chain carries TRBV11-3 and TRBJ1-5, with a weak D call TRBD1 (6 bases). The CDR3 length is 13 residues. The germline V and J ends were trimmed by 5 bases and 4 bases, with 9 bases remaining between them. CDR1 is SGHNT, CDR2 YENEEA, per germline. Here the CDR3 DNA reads TGTGCCAGCAGCCTCAGGGGTAATCAGCCCCAGCATTTT. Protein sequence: CASSLRGNQPQHF.

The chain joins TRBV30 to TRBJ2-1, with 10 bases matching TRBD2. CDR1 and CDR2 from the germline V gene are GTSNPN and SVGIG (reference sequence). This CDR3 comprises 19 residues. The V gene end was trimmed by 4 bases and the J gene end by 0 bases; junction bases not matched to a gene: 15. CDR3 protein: CAWTNQRTSGRSSYNEQFF. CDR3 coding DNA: TGTGCCTGGACCAACCAGAGGACTAGCGGACGGAGCTCCTACAATGAGCAGTTCTTC.

CDR3 bases: TGTGCCAGTAGTATAGACTTTCTAGGCACTGAAGCTTTCTTT. Amino acids: CASSIDFLGTEAFF. The gene calls are TRBV19 and TRBJ1-1, with D hard to call. CDR1 LNHDA and CDR2 SQIVND come from the germline V gene (reference sequence). Trimming stripped 0 bases from V and 4 bases from J, with 9 bases between. CDR3 length: 14 amino acids. Full variable domain (remainder filled in from reference TRBV19 and TRBJ1-1): DGGITQSPKYLFRKEGQNVTLSCEQNLNHDAMYWYRQDPGQGLRLIYYSQIVNDFQKGDIAEGYSVSREKKESFPLTVTSAQKNPTAFYLCASSIDFLGTEAFFGQGTRLTVV.

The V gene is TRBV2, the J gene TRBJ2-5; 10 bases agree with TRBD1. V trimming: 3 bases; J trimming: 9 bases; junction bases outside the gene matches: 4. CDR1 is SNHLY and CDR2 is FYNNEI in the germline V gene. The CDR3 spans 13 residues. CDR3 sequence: CASSETGGLAQYF. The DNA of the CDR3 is TGTGCCAGCAGTGAGACAGGGGGCCTGGCCCAGTACTTC.

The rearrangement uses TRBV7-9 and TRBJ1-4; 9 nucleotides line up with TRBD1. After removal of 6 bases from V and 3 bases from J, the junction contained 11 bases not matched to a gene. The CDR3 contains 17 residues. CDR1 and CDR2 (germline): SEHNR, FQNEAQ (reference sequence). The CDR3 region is CASRPPQGAKANEKLFF. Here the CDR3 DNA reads TGTGCCAGCAGGCCCCCACAGGGGGCCAAGGCTAATGAAAAACTGTTTTTT.

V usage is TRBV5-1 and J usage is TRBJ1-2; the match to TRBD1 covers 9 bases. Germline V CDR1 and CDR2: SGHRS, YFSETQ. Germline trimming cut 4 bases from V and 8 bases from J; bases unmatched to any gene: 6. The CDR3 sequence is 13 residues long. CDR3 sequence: CASSVGQGGGYTF. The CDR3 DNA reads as TGCGCCAGCAGCGTGGGACAGGGCGGCGGCTACACCTTC.

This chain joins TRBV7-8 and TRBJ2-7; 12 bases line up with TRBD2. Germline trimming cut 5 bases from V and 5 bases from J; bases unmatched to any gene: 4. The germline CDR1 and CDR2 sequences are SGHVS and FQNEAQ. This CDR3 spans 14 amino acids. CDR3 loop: CASSPRLAGDEQYF. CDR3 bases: TGTGCCAGCAGCCCGCGACTAGCGGGAGACGAGCAGTACTTC.

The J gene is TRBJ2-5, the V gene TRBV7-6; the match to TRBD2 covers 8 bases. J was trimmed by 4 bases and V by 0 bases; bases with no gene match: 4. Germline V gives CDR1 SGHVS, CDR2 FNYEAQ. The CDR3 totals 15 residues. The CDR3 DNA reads TGTGCCAGCAGCTTAGCGCGGGGGGTTGCAGAGACCCAGTACTTC. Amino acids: CASSLARGVAETQYF.

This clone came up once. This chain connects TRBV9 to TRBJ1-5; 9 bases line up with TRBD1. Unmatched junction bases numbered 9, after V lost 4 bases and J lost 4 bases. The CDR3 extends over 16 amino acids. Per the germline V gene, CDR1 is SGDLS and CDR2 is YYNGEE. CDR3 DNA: TGTGCCAGCAGCCGGGGACAGGGAGCATTAAATCAGCCCCAGCATTTT. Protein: CASSRGQGALNQPQHF.